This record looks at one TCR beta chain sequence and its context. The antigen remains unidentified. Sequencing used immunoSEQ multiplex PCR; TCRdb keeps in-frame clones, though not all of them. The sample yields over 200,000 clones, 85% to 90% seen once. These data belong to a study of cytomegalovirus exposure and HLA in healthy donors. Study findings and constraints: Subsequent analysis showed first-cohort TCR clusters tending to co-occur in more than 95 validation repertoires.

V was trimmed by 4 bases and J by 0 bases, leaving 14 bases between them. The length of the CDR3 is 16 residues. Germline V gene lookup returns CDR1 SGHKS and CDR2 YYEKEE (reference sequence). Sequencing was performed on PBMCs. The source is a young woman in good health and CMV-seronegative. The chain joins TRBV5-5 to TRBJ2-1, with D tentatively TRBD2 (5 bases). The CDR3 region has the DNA TGTGCCAGCAGCCTCGCCCGGGGAGTCTCCTACAATGAGCAGTTCTTC. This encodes CASSLARGVSYNEQFF.